Below, 29 T cell receptor beta chains from the same sample are listed, as sequenced in a study of shared clonotypes between healthy human individuals. The method was immunoSEQ multiplex PCR; TCRdb's version includes in-frame clones alone and lacks a portion of them. This sample has hundreds of thousands of clones, with around 93% found just once. Cells designated naive CD8 were CD45RO-negative and were positively selected for CCR7, with terminally differentiated effector memory CD45RA+ cells excluded. Sequencing was performed on naive CD8+ T cells sorted from blood. These receptors were taken from a man under 40 in good health.

The V call is TRBV7-6, the J call TRBJ1-1; D may be TRBD1 (5 bases). V lost 5 bases and J lost 2, with 9 bases in between. The CDR3 length is 13 residues. Germline V gives CDR1 SGHVS, CDR2 FNYEAQ. Written as DNA, the CDR3 is TGTGCCAGCAGCCCGCAGGGCAACACTGAAGCTTTCTTT. Its protein product is CASSPQGNTEAFF.

This chain joins TRBV11-2 and TRBJ1-2, with unresolved D. This CDR3 spans 13 amino acids. CDR1 and CDR2 (germline): SGHAT, FQNNGV. With 5 bases removed from V and 7 bases from J, the gap between germline ends came to 14 bases. CDR3 region: CASSAALGRGYTF. DNA for the CDR3: TGTGCCAGCAGCGCGGCCCTTGGACGTGGCTACACCTTC.

The chain recombines TRBV6-5 with TRBJ2-7; 7 bases map to TRBD2. Germline CDR1 MNHEY, CDR2 SVGAGI. V lost 0 bases to trimming and J lost 4 bases; unmatched junction nucleotides: 9. The CDR3 length is 16 residues. The CDR3 sequence is CASSYSAGSPLYEQYF. The DNA of the CDR3 is TGTGCCAGCAGTTACTCAGCGGGGTCCCCTCTATACGAGCAGTACTTC.

The chain uses TRBV5-4 and TRBJ2-7; 10 bases fit TRBD1. J gave up 7 bases and V 3 bases, and 7 bases lay outside the gene matches. CDR3 size: 14 residues. From germline, CDR1 is SGHNT and CDR2 YYREEE (reference sequence). CDR3 coding DNA: TGTGCCAGCAGCTACGGGACAGGGGATGGGGAGCAGTACTTC. Protein sequence: CASSYGTGDGEQYF.

The chain uses TRBV6-5 and TRBJ2-7, with D hard to call. Per germline, CDR1 MNHEY and CDR2 SVGAGI. V gave up 2 bases and J gave up 7 bases, with 9 bases separating them. This CDR3 spans 12 amino acids. The CDR3 DNA follows: TGTGCCAGCAGTTACGGACCCGAGGAGCAGTACTTC. It codes for CASSYGPEEQYF.

The chain links TRBV5-6 to TRBJ1-2, with 11 positions matching TRBD1. The CDR3 loop spans 13 amino acids. Germline CDR1 and CDR2: SGHDT and YYEEEE. J gave up 8 bases and V 5 bases, and 5 bases lay outside the gene matches. This CDR3 is CASRFGTGGGYTF. Written as DNA, the CDR3 is TGTGCCAGCAGATTCGGGACAGGGGGAGGCTACACCTTC. The full variable domain, with the rest looked up from reference TRBV5-6 and TRBJ1-2, is DAGVTQSPTHLIKTRGQQVTLRCSPKSGHDTVSWYQQALGQGPQFIFQYYEEEERQRGNFPDRFSGHQFPNYSSELNVNALLLGDSALYLCASRFGTGGGYTFGSGTRLTVV.

The V and J genes are TRBV28 and TRBJ2-7, with TRBD1 as a possible D gene (6 bases). The V end was cut by 3 bases, the J end by 1 base, with 19 bases between. CDR3 size: 17 residues. Germline V lookup: CDR1 MDHEN, CDR2 SYDVKM. The CDR3 region has the DNA TGTGCCAGCAGTTTGACGTTAGGACAGTCATCGTCCTACGAGCAGTACTTC. Translated, it gives CASSLTLGQSSSYEQYF.

The chain carries TRBV11-2 and TRBJ2-2, with 8 bases aligning to TRBD1. The CDR3 covers 13 residues. Germline V gene sequence: CDR1 SGHAT, CDR2 FQNNGV. With 5 bases clipped from V and 6 bases from J, the junction kept 2 bases outside the gene matches. CDR3 sequence reads: CASSGQGAGELFF. The DNA of the CDR3 is TGTGCCAGCAGCGGACAGGGCGCCGGGGAGCTGTTTTTT.

V is TRBV4-1 and J is TRBJ1-2; no clear D gene. This CDR3 contains 15 residues. Trimming cost V 0 bases and J 2 bases, with 10 bases left between them. In germline, CDR1 is MGHRA, CDR2 YSYEKL. CDR3: CASSQDATLNYGYTF. The CDR3 nucleotides read TGCGCCAGCAGCCAAGACGCGACATTAAACTATGGCTACACCTTC.

In DNA form, the CDR3 reads TGTGCCAGCAGGGACAGTAATAGCAATCAGCCCCAGCATTTT. The encoded protein is CASRDSNSNQPQHF. The V and J genes are TRBV27 and TRBJ1-5; possibly TRBD1 for D (6 bases). From germline, CDR1 is MNHEY and CDR2 SMNVEV (reference sequence). Trimming took 6 bases from V and 0 from J, leaving 9 bases between them. The CDR3 has 14 residues.

In nucleotides, the CDR3 is TGCGCCAGCAGCTTCAGGGCATGGGATACGCAGTATTTT. Its protein product is CASSFRAWDTQYF. The chain combines TRBV4-1 with TRBJ2-3; D is possibly TRBD1 (5 bases). The CDR3 contains 13 residues. Per germline, CDR1 MGHRA and CDR2 YSYEKL. Trimming cost V 5 bases and J 6 bases, with 12 bases left between them.

CDR3 sequence reads: CASSWTGGGDYEQYF. DNA for the CDR3: TGTGCCAGCAGTTGGACAGGGGGTGGTGACTACGAGCAGTACTTC. The chain employs TRBV27 and TRBJ2-7; 10 bases are shared with TRBD1. The CDR3 contains 15 residues. With 4 bases clipped from V and 3 bases from J, the junction kept 6 bases outside the gene matches. Germline lookup yields CDR1 MNHEY and CDR2 SMNVEV (reference sequence).

This CDR3 is CASSYARFSYEQYF. In DNA form, the CDR3 reads TGTGCCAGCAGTTACGCGCGGTTCTCCTACGAGCAGTACTTC. The chain links TRBV6-5 to TRBJ2-7; no reliable D call. V was clipped by 2 bases and J by 0 bases, with 8 bases between them. The CDR3 runs to 14 residues. Germline loops: CDR1 MNHEY, CDR2 SVGAGI.

This sequence joins TRBV6-4 and TRBJ2-4; D gene ambiguous. The germline gives CDR1 MRHNA, CDR2 SNTAGT. V gave up 3 bases and J gave up 6 bases, with 9 bases separating them. The CDR3 has 13 amino acids. The CDR3 is CASSDFSGNIQYF. The CDR3 bases are TGTGCCAGCAGTGATTTCTCTGGAAACATTCAGTACTTC.

This chain connects TRBV29-1 to TRBJ1-1, with a tentative D call TRBD1 (5 bases). CDR3 length equals 15 residues. Germline lookup yields CDR1 SQVTM and CDR2 ANQGSEA. Trimming shortened V by 1 base and J by 4 bases, and 16 bases separated the two germline ends. The CDR3 loop is CSVEVQGQGITEAFF. The CDR3 bases are TGCAGCGTTGAAGTTCAGGGTCAGGGTATCACTGAAGCTTTCTTT. Together with reference TRBV29-1 and TRBJ1-1, the CDR3 gives the full variable domain: SAVISQKPSRDICQRGTSLTIQCQVDSQVTMMFWYRQQPGQSLTLIATANQGSEATYESGFVIDKFPISRPNLTFSTLTVSNMSPEDSSIYLCSVEVQGQGITEAFFGQGTRLTVV.

CDR3 region: CASSLQISEKLFF. In nucleotides, the CDR3 is TGCGCCAGCAGCCTACAAATAAGTGAAAAACTGTTTTTT. V gene TRBV4-1 combines with J gene TRBJ1-4; D gene unclear. This CDR3 region has 13 residues. Trimming took 4 bases from V and 7 from J, leaving 10 bases between them. CDR1 and CDR2 from the germline V gene are MGHRA and YSYEKL.

The V gene is TRBV2, the J gene TRBJ1-1; 8 bases fit TRBD1. CDR1 SNHLY and CDR2 FYNNEI come from the germline V gene. V lost 8 bases and J lost 2; bases outside the gene matches: 16. The CDR3 has 17 amino acids. The CDR3 loop reads CASGFSTGEMGNTEAFF. In DNA form, the CDR3 reads TGTGCCAGCGGGTTCTCGACAGGGGAAATGGGAAACACTGAAGCTTTCTTT.

V usage is TRBV29-1 and J usage is TRBJ2-7; 8 positions match TRBD2. CDR1 is SQVTM, CDR2 ANQGSEA, per germline. The junction had 8 bases not matched to a gene; V was cut back by 6 bases and J by 4 bases. This CDR3 is 13 amino acids long. The CDR3 protein is CSVELAEGYEQYF. The CDR3 DNA is TGCAGCGTCGAACTAGCGGAGGGATACGAGCAGTACTTC.

The V and J genes are TRBV7-6 and TRBJ2-2; D ambiguous. Trimming removed 5 bases from V and 6 bases from J, with 10 bases in between. The germline CDR1 and CDR2 sequences are SGHVS and FNYEAQ. The CDR3 has 13 amino acids. The CDR3 DNA follows: TGTGCCAGCAGCCCCCGCTGGCCCGGGGAGCTGTTTTTT. This encodes CASSPRWPGELFF. The full variable domain, with the rest looked up from reference TRBV7-6 and TRBJ2-2, is GAGVSQSPRYKVTKRGQDVALRCDPISGHVSLYWYRQALGQGPEFLTYFNYEAQQDKSGLPNDRFSAERPEGSISTLTIQRTEQRDSAMYRCASSPRWPGELFFGEGSRLTVL.

The rearrangement links TRBV29-1 to TRBJ2-7; no definite D call. The germline V gene has CDR1 SQVTM and CDR2 ANQGSEA. V was clipped by 4 bases and J by 0 bases, with 10 bases between them. The CDR3 loop spans 13 amino acids. The CDR3 reads CSVVRTASYEQYF. CDR3 coding DNA: TGCAGCGTTGTTAGGACGGCCTCCTACGAGCAGTACTTC.

The chain carries TRBV19 and TRBJ2-1, with a tentative D call TRBD1 (7 bases). Trimming shortened V by 6 bases and J by 1 base, and 22 bases separated the two germline ends. Per the germline V gene, CDR1 is LNHDA and CDR2 is SQIVND (reference sequence). The CDR3 contains 18 residues. The CDR3 nucleotides are TGTGCCAGTAGGCAGGGGCAGGGGGGCCCTCCTTCCTACAATGAGCAGTTCTTC. Translation: CASRQGQGGPPSYNEQFF.

The rearrangement links TRBV2 to TRBJ2-1; 7 bases agree with TRBD1. J gave up 0 bases and V 4 bases, and 12 bases lay outside the gene matches. There are 18 residues in the CDR3. CDR1 is SNHLY, CDR2 FYNNEI, per germline. The CDR3 coding sequence is TGTGCCAGCAGTGGGGTCCCGACAGGGACCAGCTCCTACAATGAGCAGTTCTTC. Translating gives CASSGVPTGTSSYNEQFF.

V is TRBV7-8 and J is TRBJ2-7, with 9 bases fitting TRBD1. From germline, CDR1 is SGHVS and CDR2 FQNEAQ. The CDR3 is 15 residues long. The J segment lost 2 bases and the V segment lost 5 bases, leaving 7 bases of the junction unmatched. This CDR3 reads CASSPTGGVAYEQYF. Here the CDR3 DNA reads TGTGCCAGCAGCCCCACAGGGGGCGTCGCCTACGAGCAGTACTTC. The complete variable domain, with remaining parts taken from reference TRBV7-8 and TRBJ2-7, reads GAGVSQSPRYKVAKRGQDVALRCDPISGHVSLFWYQQALGQGPEFLTYFQNEAQLDKSGLPSDRFFAERPEGSVSTLKIQRTQQEDSAVYLCASSPTGGVAYEQYFGPGTRLTVT.

V and J are TRBV28 and TRBJ2-1; 7 bases fit TRBD2. V dropped 10 bases and J dropped 5; count of bases not matched to a gene: 17. Germline lookup yields CDR1 MDHEN and CDR2 SYDVKM. This CDR3 is built from 16 residues. CDR3 bases: TGTGCCACACATGGGTTTCACGGGACTACAAACAATGAGCAGTTCTTC. This sequence encodes CATHGFHGTTNNEQFF.

The chain links TRBV7-9 to TRBJ1-2; no reliable D call. The length of the CDR3 is 13 residues. Trimming cost V 10 bases and J 2 bases, with 14 bases left between them. Germline values: CDR1 SEHNR, CDR2 FQNEAQ (reference sequence). CDR3 protein: CATGPGSNYGYTF. CDR3 bases: TGTGCCACCGGACCGGGGTCGAACTATGGCTACACCTTC.

The sample holds one count of this clone. The junction differs from germline at one of its ends, possibly a read error. The CDR3, as DNA: TGTGCTAGCAGCTTAGCGCTGGGCACAGATACGCAGTATTTT. This encodes CASSLALGTDTQYF. The gene calls are TRBV7-7 and TRBJ2-3; D perhaps matches TRBD2 (5 bases). Germline loops: CDR1 SSHAT, CDR2 FNYEAQ (reference sequence). CDR3 length: 14 amino acids.

The chain is built from TRBV6-1 and TRBJ1-4; no clear D. Germline CDR1 and CDR2: MNHNS and SASEGT. Trimming pared 1 base from V and 8 bases from J, leaving 14 bases between. The CDR3 extends over 15 amino acids. The CDR3 region has the DNA TGTGCCAGCAGTGAAGTAGTCAAAGGAAAAGAAAAACTGTTTTTT. Amino acid sequence: CASSEVVKGKEKLFF.

The chain links TRBV9 to TRBJ2-7; D possibly matches TRBD1 or TRBD2 (6 bases each). CDR3 length equals 12 residues. CDR1 is SGDLS, CDR2 YYNGEE, per germline. V lost 4 bases, J lost 5 bases, and 10 bases lay in between. CDR3 in DNA: TGTGCCAGCAGCCAAGGGGGGAACGAGCAGTACTTC. Its translation is CASSQGGNEQYF.

The rearrangement links TRBV7-9 to TRBJ2-1; 12 bases map to TRBD2. Germline V gene lookup returns CDR1 SEHNR and CDR2 FQNEAQ (reference sequence). This CDR3 contains 17 residues. With 1 base clipped from V and 4 bases from J, the junction kept 5 bases outside the gene matches. This CDR3 reads CASSLVPSGRGYNEQFF. In DNA form, the CDR3 reads TGTGCCAGCAGCTTAGTCCCTAGCGGGAGGGGATACAATGAGCAGTTCTTC.